These 8 T cell receptor beta chains came from one sample sequenced in a study of T cell responses to AZD1222 COVID-19 vaccine. Assay used: immunoSEQ multiplex PCR; TCRdb lists only in-frame clones, some missing. The sample shows roughly 140,000 clones, 94% of them seen only once. Sequences were derived from peripheral blood, sampled on day 0 of AZD1222 vaccination. The receptors were gathered from an adult in good health.

The V call is TRBV4-3, the J call TRBJ2-2; no definite D call. The V end was cut by 2 bases, the J end by 4 bases, with 5 bases between. This CDR3 has 13 residues. Per the germline V gene, CDR1 is LGHNA and CDR2 is YSLEER. The CDR3 DNA is TGCGCCAGCAGCCAAAGTCCCACCGGGGAGCTGTTTTTT. Its protein is CASSQSPTGELFF.

This chain joins TRBV28 and TRBJ1-2; D not certain. Trimming took 4 bases from V and 5 from J, leaving 8 bases between them. The CDR3 is 12 amino acids. Germline V CDR1 and CDR2: MDHEN, SYDVKM. DNA of the CDR3: TGTGCCAGCAGTTCGACCGAGTATGGCTACACCTTC. Translating gives CASSSTEYGYTF.

The chain employs TRBV6-1 and TRBJ2-7; 9 bases align to TRBD2. The CDR3 extends over 15 amino acids. After removal of 3 bases from V and 1 base from J, the junction contained 4 bases not matched to a gene. Germline values: CDR1 MNHNS, CDR2 SASEGT. The CDR3 reads CASSDATSGSYEQYV. DNA of the CDR3: TGTGCCAGCAGTGATGCGACTAGCGGTTCCTACGAGCAGTACGTC.

The chain has TRBV9 and TRBJ2-3; 7 nucleotides align to TRBD1. CDR1 is SGDLS, CDR2 YYNGEE, per germline. J lost 2 bases, V lost 3 bases, and 12 bases had no gene match. This CDR3 region has 17 residues. The CDR3 here is CASSALPSGQSTDTQYF. CDR3 nucleotides: TGTGCCAGCAGCGCCCTCCCCTCGGGACAGTCCACAGATACGCAGTATTTT.

V is TRBV12-3 or TRBV12-4 and J is TRBJ2-7, with TRBD1 identical over 7 bases. J gave up 13 bases and V 10 bases, and 16 bases lay outside the gene matches. CDR3 length: 12 residues. The CDR3 DNA reads TGTGCCATCCTAATCAGGGACAGCTTAGTTTACGTC. Its translation is CAILIRDSLVYV.

This chain links TRBV13 with TRBJ2-2; 7 bases map to TRBD1. V shed 5 bases, J shed 1 base, and the junction held 10 bases outside the gene matches. CDR3 length: 17 residues. Per the germline V gene, CDR1 is PRHDT and CDR2 is FYEKMQ (reference sequence). The DNA of the CDR3 is TGTGCCAGCAGCCCCTTAGCCGGGACAGAGAACACCGGGGAGCTGTTTTTT. It encodes CASSPLAGTENTGELFF.

The chain uses TRBV12-3 or TRBV12-4 and TRBJ1-2; possibly TRBD1 for D (6 bases). This CDR3 contains 12 residues. V shed 0 bases and J shed 12 bases, with 11 bases lying between them. The CDR3 DNA follows: TGTGCCAGCAGTTTAGCGCGGGCAGGGGACACCTTC. This sequence encodes CASSLARAGDTF.

This chain uses TRBV28 with TRBJ1-5, with D uncertain. The CDR3 runs to 11 residues. The V and J ends lost 4 bases and 11 bases respectively, with 9 bases between them. Germline values: CDR1 MDHEN, CDR2 SYDVKM. CDR3 residues: CASSSTVAQHF. The CDR3 DNA is TGTGCCAGCAGTTCCACGGTAGCCCAGCATTTT.